A selection of T cell receptor beta chains follows, all from one sample in a study of control samples from healthy donors and cancer patients. Sequenced by immunoSEQ multiplex PCR; TCRdb stores in-frame clones only, minus some. In the table there are over 100,000 clones, around 93% of which are singletons. Sequencing was carried out using blood. All receptors derive from a woman in her forties or fifties in good health. The conserved cysteine and the conserved F or W are not part of the CDR3 here. Each record gives: CDR3 protein, V gene, J gene.

ASSFRGGREETQY	TRBV11-2	TRBJ2-5
ASSTRAPLPYEQY	TRBV19	TRBJ2-7
ASSYSLAGSNEQF	TRBV6-5	TRBJ2-1
ASTNGGLVFETQY	TRBV28	TRBJ2-5
ASSIPYTYTQY	TRBV19	TRBJ2-3
ASSFTGSSPLH	TRBV19	TRBJ1-6
ASSRSLGQINYGYT	TRBV11-2	TRBJ1-2
ASSTRQDYGYT	TRBV28	TRBJ1-2
ASSLDARDEQF	TRBV28	TRBJ2-1
ASSWGQGLGNQPQH	TRBV19	TRBJ1-5
ATSERGGRADTQY	TRBV24-1	TRBJ2-3
ASSLGTGIGNTIY	TRBV7-9	TRBJ1-3
ASSIVNRGRRNGYT	TRBV19	TRBJ1-2
AWSVGMGYEQY	TRBV30	TRBJ2-7
ASSIVSGGNQPQH	TRBV19	TRBJ1-5
ASSPWSGYNEQF	TRBV3-1/TRBV3-2	TRBJ2-1
ASSSVMGDYGYT	TRBV28	TRBJ1-2
ASSSKPQGLTEAF	TRBV7-7	TRBJ1-1
AISGGDRGLTEAF	TRBV10-3	TRBJ1-1
ASSLVRQTGANVLT	TRBV7-2	TRBJ2-6
ASSLGGTVGETQY	TRBV5-1	TRBJ2-5
ASRGGQSYGYT	TRBV19	TRBJ1-2
ASSLPGGQGLYGYT	TRBV5-6	TRBJ1-2
ASNPGANVLT	TRBV2	TRBJ2-6
ASASRVGTEAF	TRBV19	TRBJ1-1
ASMEEGYGYT	TRBV6-5	TRBJ1-2
ASSPPKGNSQPQH	TRBV28	TRBJ1-5
AITGGNNQPQH	TRBV10-3	TRBJ1-5
ASSGRTGSGTEAF	TRBV27	TRBJ1-1
ATGTSGGRSYNEQF	TRBV19	TRBJ2-1
ASSLGNGYT	TRBV12-3/TRBV12-4	TRBJ1-2
ASSLGQGLLGYGYT	TRBV5-1	TRBJ1-2
ASSPGQGFGYT	TRBV18	TRBJ1-2
ASSPGVLGSGNTIY	TRBV5-1	TRBJ1-3
ATSRESGVGNREQY	TRBV15	TRBJ2-7
AWSVRRKENGREDEKLF	TRBV30	TRBJ1-4
ASSFLRYEQY	TRBV12-3/TRBV12-4	TRBJ2-7
ARRAVGYT	TRBV30	TRBJ1-2
ASSPGLAGAYEQY	TRBV27	TRBJ2-7
ASSFHSNQPQH	TRBV7-2	TRBJ1-5
SVDGGGNTQY	TRBV29-1	TRBJ2-3
ASSFQGSETQY	TRBV7-9	TRBJ2-5
ASSGDSSYYGYT	TRBV2	TRBJ1-2
ASNTGGRYGYT	TRBV28	TRBJ1-2
ASSPREDYGYT	TRBV18	TRBJ1-2
ASRSRLAGGEDTQY	TRBV19	TRBJ2-3
ASRTLPSGGASDTQY	TRBV4-2	TRBJ2-3
ASRDRVGAATNEKLF	TRBV19	TRBJ1-4
ASSPLRAGANVLT	TRBV11-1	TRBJ2-6
ASSPRLAGGSEQF	TRBV11-2	TRBJ2-1
ASSPSGGALGEQF	TRBV7-7	TRBJ2-1
ASSEGVGLSGNTIY	TRBV5-1	TRBJ1-3
ASKTPAGNSRGTTYEQY	TRBV11-3	TRBJ2-7
ASSREGGYGYT	TRBV19	TRBJ1-2